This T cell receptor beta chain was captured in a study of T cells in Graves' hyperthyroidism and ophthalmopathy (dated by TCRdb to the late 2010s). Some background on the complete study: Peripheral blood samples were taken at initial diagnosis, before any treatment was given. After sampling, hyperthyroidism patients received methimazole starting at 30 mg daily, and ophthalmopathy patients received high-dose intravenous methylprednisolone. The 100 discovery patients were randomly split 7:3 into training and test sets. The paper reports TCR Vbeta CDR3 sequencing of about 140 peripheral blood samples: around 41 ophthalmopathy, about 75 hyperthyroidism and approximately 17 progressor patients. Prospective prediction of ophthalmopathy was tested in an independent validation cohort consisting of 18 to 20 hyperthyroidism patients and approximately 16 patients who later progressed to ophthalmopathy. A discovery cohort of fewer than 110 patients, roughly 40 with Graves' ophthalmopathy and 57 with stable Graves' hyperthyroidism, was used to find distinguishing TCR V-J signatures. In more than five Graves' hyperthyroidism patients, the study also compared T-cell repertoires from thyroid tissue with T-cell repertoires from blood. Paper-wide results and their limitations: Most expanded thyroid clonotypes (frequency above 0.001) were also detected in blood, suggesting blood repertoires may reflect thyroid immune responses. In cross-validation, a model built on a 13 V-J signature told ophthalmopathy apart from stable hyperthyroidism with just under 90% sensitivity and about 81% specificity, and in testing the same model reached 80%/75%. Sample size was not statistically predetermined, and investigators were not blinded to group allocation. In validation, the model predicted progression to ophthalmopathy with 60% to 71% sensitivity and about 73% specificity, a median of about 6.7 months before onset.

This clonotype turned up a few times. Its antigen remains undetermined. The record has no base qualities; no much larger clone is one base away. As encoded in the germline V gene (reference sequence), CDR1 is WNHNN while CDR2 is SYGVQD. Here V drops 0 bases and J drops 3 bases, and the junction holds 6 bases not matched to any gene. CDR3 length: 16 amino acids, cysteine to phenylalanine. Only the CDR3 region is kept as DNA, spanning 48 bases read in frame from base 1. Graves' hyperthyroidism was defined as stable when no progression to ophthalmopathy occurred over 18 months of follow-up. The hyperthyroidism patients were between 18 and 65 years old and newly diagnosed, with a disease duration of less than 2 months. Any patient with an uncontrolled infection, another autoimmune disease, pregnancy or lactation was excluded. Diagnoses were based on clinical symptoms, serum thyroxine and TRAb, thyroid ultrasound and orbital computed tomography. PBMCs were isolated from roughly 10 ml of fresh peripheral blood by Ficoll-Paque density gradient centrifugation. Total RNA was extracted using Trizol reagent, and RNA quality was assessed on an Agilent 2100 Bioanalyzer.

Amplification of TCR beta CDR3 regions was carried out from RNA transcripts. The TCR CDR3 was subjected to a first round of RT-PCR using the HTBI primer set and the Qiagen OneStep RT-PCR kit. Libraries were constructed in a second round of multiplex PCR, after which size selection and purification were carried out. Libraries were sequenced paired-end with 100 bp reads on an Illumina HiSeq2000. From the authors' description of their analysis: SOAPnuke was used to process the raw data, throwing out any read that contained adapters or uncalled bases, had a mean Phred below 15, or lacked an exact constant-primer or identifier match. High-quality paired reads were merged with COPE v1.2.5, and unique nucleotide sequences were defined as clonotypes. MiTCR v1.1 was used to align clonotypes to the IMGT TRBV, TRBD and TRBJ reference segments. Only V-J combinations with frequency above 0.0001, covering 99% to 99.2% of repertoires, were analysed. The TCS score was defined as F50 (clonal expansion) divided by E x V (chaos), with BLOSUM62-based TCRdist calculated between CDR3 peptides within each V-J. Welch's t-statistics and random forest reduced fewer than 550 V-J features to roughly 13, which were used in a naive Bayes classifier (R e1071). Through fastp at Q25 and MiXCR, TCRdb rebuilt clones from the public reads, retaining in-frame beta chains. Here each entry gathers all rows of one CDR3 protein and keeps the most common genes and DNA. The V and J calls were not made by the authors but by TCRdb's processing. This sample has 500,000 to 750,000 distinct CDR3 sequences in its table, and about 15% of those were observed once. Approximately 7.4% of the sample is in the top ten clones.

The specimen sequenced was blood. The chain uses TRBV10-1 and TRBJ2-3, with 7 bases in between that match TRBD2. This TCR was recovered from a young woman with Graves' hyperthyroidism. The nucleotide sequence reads TGCGCCAGCAGTGAGTCCAACGTAGCGGGTACAGATACGCAGTATTTT. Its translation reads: CASSESNVAGTDTQYF.